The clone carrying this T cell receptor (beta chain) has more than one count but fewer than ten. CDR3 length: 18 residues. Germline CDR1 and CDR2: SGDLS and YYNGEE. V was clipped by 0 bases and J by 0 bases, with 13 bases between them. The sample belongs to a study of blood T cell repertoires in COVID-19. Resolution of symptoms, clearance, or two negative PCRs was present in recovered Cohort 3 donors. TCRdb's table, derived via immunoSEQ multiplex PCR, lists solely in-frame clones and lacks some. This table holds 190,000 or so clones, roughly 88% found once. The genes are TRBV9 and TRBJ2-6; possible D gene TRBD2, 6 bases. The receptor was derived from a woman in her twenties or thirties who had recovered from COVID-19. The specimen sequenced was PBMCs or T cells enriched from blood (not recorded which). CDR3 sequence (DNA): TGTGCCAGCAGCGTAGAGCTAGCGCCAGGCTCTGGGGCCAACGTCCTGACTTTC. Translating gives CASSVELAPGSGANVLTF.